The rows below give T cell receptor beta chains drawn from one sample of a study of technical replicates of blood from several donors. Profiling relied on immunoSEQ multiplex PCR, and the TCRdb table lists in-frame clones only, not all of them. This repertoire shows 70,000 to 95,000 clones, approximately 94% found once; its top ten account for under 0.3%. The sample comprised T cells isolated from PBMCs. These receptors all stem from a human donor in good health. The conserved cysteine and the conserved F or W are not part of the CDR3 here.

j_gene: TRBJ1-1
v_gene: TRBV19
CDR3aa: ASSEFRNTEAF

j_gene: TRBJ2-4
v_gene: TRBV4-1
CDR3aa: ASSPPGRSPPQNIQY

j_gene: TRBJ2-7
v_gene: TRBV10-3
CDR3aa: AISESSGRRSYEQY

j_gene: TRBJ2-2
v_gene: TRBV5-1
CDR3aa: ASSFQGQGATGELF

j_gene: TRBJ1-3
v_gene: TRBV4-1
CDR3aa: ASSQFGEFSGNTASGNTIY

j_gene: TRBJ2-7
v_gene: TRBV10-3
CDR3aa: AISGGERGGNYEQY

j_gene: TRBJ1-5
v_gene: TRBV28
CDR3aa: ASSLLNNQPQH

j_gene: TRBJ2-3
v_gene: TRBV5-1
CDR3aa: ASTTSGRSDTQY

j_gene: TRBJ1-2
v_gene: TRBV5-1
CDR3aa: ASSSTGGNYGYT

j_gene: TRBJ2-3
v_gene: TRBV6-5
CDR3aa: ASSYRDRTDTQY

j_gene: TRBJ2-5
v_gene: TRBV5-1
CDR3aa: ASSPGQGETQY

j_gene: TRBJ1-1
v_gene: TRBV5-5
CDR3aa: ASSLGAGTLNTEAF

j_gene: TRBJ2-1
v_gene: TRBV5-1
CDR3aa: ASSYLSTSNEQF

j_gene: TRBJ1-2
v_gene: TRBV4-1
CDR3aa: ASSQDTGIYGYT

j_gene: TRBJ2-7
v_gene: TRBV5-6
CDR3aa: ASSLEGIYEQY

j_gene: TRBJ1-1
v_gene: TRBV11-2
CDR3aa: ASRPPGQGTEAF

j_gene: TRBJ2-4
v_gene: TRBV2
CDR3aa: ASSGRRGGENIQY

j_gene: TRBJ2-5
v_gene: TRBV25-1
CDR3aa: ASSEGQRGGETQY

j_gene: TRBJ2-1
v_gene: TRBV11-2
CDR3aa: ASSLVRGRGEQF

j_gene: TRBJ1-5
v_gene: TRBV27
CDR3aa: ASRPHRDNQPQH

j_gene: TRBJ2-3
v_gene: TRBV6-5
CDR3aa: ASSYGGNTDTQY

j_gene: TRBJ2-1
v_gene: TRBV10-3
CDR3aa: AISDVLASYNEQF

j_gene: TRBJ1-1
v_gene: TRBV10-1
CDR3aa: ASSDLPSQTNTEAF

j_gene: TRBJ2-7
v_gene: TRBV27
CDR3aa: ASSLSQVGTDSYEQY

j_gene: TRBJ2-3
v_gene: TRBV18
CDR3aa: ASSPPLGSPSTDTQY

j_gene: TRBJ2-5
v_gene: TRBV5-6
CDR3aa: ASSEKGRAGVETQY

j_gene: TRBJ1-4
v_gene: TRBV10-1
CDR3aa: ASSDNKGVGRGKTNEKLF

j_gene: TRBJ2-3
v_gene: TRBV2
CDR3aa: ASRSGVSTDTQY

j_gene: TRBJ1-1
v_gene: TRBV28
CDR3aa: ASSLSRSLARTEAF

j_gene: TRBJ1-1
v_gene: TRBV18
CDR3aa: ASSHGENTEAF

j_gene: TRBJ2-5
v_gene: TRBV30
CDR3aa: AWAAGETQY

j_gene: TRBJ1-2
v_gene: TRBV30
CDR3aa: AWKARGGYT

j_gene: TRBJ2-5
v_gene: TRBV5-1
CDR3aa: ASSHGQGGQETQY

j_gene: TRBJ1-5
v_gene: TRBV7-8
CDR3aa: ASSLVATQAQH

j_gene: TRBJ1-5
v_gene: TRBV6-1
CDR3aa: ASSLKGQNQPQH

j_gene: TRBJ1-4
v_gene: TRBV19
CDR3aa: ATWTDTNEKLF

j_gene: TRBJ2-7
v_gene: TRBV11-3
CDR3aa: ASSYGTGRDEQY

j_gene: TRBJ1-1
v_gene: TRBV29-1
CDR3aa: SVDRENTEAF

j_gene: TRBJ2-5
v_gene: TRBV18
CDR3aa: ASSPEGAGETQY

j_gene: TRBJ1-2
v_gene: TRBV2
CDR3aa: ATTGAGKNYGYT

j_gene: TRBJ1-5
v_gene: TRBV19
CDR3aa: ASTVGQGVKPQH

j_gene: TRBJ2-5
v_gene: TRBV30
CDR3aa: AWTSQQETQY

j_gene: TRBJ1-4
v_gene: TRBV19
CDR3aa: ASSTPRTGSEKLF

j_gene: TRBJ2-1
v_gene: TRBV7-3
CDR3aa: ASSPGQRNEQF

j_gene: TRBJ1-5
v_gene: TRBV6-1
CDR3aa: ASSEDPPGLISGNQPQH

j_gene: TRBJ1-5
v_gene: TRBV10-3
CDR3aa: AISAGTSKLRHQPQH

j_gene: TRBJ2-7
v_gene: TRBV27
CDR3aa: ASSFGKSYEQY

j_gene: TRBJ1-1
v_gene: TRBV12-5
CDR3aa: ASGLVRGGTGLSNTEAF